This T cell receptor (beta chain) was identified in a study of CXCR3-negative and CXCR3-positive naive CD8 T cells. Regarding the study as a whole: Surface CD5 looked about the same in the naive subsets, so the authors worked out TCR strength from TRB CDR3 properties. Diversity proved comparably high across both naive subsets and much lower in memory CD8+ cells.

Through 5' RACE with UMI labels, the TRB cDNA libraries were prepared. One entry per CDR3 protein, without DNA, is what TCRdb gives after re-calling the 5' RACE reads. Its clone listing holds about 48,000 distinct CDR3 sequences. This CDR3 has 17 residues. Per germline, CDR1 SGHTA and CDR2 FQGTGA. On this clonotype itself: Antigen unknown.

The chain employs TRBV7-3 and TRBJ2-2; TCRdb designates TRBD1, a call that cannot be tested without DNA. Sequenced sample: memory CD8+ T cells from blood. The receptor was isolated from a human donor in good health. Some clones in this sample may be carry-over from other donors' samples. Here the CDR3 reads CASSLYPGTANTGELFF.